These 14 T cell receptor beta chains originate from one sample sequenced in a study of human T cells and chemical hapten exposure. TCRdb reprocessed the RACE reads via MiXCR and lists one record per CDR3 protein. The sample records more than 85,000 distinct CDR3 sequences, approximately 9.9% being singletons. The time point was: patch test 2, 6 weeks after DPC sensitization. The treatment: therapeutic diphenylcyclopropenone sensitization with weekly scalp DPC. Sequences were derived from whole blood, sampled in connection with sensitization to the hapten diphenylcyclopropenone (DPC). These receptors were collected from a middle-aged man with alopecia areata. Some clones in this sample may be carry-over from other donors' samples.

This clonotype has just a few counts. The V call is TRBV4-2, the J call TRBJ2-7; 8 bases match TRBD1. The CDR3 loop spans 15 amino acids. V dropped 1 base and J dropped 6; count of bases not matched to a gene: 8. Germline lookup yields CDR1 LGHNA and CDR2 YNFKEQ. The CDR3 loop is CASSQGTGNSGEQYF. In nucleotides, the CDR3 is TGTGCCAGCAGCCAAGGGACAGGGAATTCGGGCGAGCAGTACTTC.

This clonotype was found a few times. The CDR3 region is CASSYLGVSGNTIYF. The DNA of the CDR3 is TGTGCCAGCAGTTACTTGGGGGTCTCTGGAAACACCATATATTTT. The rearrangement links TRBV6-5 to TRBJ1-3, with TRBD1 as a possible D gene (5 bases). Germline V CDR1 and CDR2: MNHEY, SVGAGI. V was pared by 1 base and J by 0 bases, with 7 bases between. The CDR3 extends over 15 amino acids.

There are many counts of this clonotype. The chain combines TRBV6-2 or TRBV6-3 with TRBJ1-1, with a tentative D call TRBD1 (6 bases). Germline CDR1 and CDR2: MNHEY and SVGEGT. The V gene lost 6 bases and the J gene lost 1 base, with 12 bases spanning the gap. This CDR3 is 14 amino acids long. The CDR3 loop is CASRDTGTNTEAFF. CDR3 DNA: TGTGCCAGCAGGGATACAGGGACGAACACTGAAGCTTTCTTT.

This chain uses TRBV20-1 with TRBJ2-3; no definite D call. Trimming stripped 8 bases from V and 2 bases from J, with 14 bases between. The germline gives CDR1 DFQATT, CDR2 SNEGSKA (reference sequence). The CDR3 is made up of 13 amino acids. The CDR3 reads CSPRYNTTDTQYF. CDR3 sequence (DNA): TGCAGTCCCCGTTACAATACCACAGATACGCAGTATTTT.

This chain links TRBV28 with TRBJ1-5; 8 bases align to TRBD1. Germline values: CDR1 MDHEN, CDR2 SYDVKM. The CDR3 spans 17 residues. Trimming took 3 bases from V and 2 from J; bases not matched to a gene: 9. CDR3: CASSLGRGRYGNQPQHF. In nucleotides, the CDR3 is TGTGCCAGCAGTTTGGGCAGGGGGCGATATGGCAATCAGCCCCAGCATTTT.

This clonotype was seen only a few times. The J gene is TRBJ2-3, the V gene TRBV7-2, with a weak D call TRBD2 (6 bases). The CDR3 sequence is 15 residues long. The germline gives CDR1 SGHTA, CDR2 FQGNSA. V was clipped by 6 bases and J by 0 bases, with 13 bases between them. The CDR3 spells CASSQGLSSTDTQYF. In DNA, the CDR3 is TGTGCCAGCAGTCAGGGACTGAGTAGCACAGATACGCAGTATTTT. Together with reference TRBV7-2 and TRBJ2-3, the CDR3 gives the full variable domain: GAGVSQSPSNKVTEKGKDVELRCDPISGHTALYWYRQSLGQGLEFLIYFQGNSAPDKSGLPSDRFSAERTGGSVSTLTIQRTQQEDSAVYLCASSQGLSSTDTQYFGPGTRLTVL.

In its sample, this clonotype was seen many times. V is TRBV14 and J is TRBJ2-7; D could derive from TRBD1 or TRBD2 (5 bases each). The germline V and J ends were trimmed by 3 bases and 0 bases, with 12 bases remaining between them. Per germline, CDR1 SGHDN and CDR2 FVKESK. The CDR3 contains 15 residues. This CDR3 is CASSHEGLSSYEQYV. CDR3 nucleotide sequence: TGTGCCAGCAGCCACGAGGGGCTGAGCTCCTACGAGCAGTACGTC.

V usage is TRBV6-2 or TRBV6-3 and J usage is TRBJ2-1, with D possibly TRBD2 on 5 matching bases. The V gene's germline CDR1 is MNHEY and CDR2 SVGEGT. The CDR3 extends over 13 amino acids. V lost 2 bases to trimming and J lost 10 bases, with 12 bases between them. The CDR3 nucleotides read TGTGCCAGCAGTTACCCGGCTAGCCAAGAGCAGTTCTTC. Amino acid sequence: CASSYPASQEQFF.

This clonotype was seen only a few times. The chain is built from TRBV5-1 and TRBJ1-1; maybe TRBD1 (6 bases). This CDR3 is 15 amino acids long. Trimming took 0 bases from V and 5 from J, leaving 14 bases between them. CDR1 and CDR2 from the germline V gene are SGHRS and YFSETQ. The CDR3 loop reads CASSLGSGGRTEAFF. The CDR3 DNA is TGCGCCAGCAGCTTGGGATCGGGGGGCAGGACTGAAGCTTTCTTT.

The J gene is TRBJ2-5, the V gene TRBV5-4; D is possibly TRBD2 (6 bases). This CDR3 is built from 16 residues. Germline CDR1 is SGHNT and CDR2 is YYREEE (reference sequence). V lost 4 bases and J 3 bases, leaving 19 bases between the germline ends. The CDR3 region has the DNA TGTGCCAGCAGCCCACGAGCGGGCCCGGGGGAAGAGACCCAGTACTTC. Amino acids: CASSPRAGPGEETQYF.

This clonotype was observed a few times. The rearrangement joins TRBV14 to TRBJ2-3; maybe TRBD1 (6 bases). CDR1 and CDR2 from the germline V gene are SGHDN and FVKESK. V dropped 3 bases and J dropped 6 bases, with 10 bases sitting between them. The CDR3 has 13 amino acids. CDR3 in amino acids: CASSQNRADTQYF. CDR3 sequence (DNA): TGTGCCAGCAGCCAGAACAGGGCTGATACGCAGTATTTT.

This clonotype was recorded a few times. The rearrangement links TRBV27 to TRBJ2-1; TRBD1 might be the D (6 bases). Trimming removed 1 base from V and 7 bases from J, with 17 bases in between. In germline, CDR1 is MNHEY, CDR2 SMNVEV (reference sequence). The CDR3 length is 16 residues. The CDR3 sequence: CASSLFSGGGWNEQFF. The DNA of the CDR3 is TGTGCCAGCAGTTTATTCTCTGGGGGCGGATGGAATGAGCAGTTCTTC.

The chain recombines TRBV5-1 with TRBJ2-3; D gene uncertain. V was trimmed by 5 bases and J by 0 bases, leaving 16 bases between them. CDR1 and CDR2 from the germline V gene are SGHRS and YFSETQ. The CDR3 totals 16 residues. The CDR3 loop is CASRHARGSSTDTQYF. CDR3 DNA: TGCGCCAGCAGGCACGCCCGCGGATCTAGCACAGATACGCAGTATTTT.

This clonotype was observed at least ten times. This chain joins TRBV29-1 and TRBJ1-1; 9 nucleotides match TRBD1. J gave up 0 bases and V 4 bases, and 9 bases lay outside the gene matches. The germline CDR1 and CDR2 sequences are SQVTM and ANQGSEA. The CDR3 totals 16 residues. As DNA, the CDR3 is TGCAGCGTTGCAGGGACAGGGTGGGAGATGAACACTGAAGCTTTCTTT. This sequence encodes CSVAGTGWEMNTEAFF.